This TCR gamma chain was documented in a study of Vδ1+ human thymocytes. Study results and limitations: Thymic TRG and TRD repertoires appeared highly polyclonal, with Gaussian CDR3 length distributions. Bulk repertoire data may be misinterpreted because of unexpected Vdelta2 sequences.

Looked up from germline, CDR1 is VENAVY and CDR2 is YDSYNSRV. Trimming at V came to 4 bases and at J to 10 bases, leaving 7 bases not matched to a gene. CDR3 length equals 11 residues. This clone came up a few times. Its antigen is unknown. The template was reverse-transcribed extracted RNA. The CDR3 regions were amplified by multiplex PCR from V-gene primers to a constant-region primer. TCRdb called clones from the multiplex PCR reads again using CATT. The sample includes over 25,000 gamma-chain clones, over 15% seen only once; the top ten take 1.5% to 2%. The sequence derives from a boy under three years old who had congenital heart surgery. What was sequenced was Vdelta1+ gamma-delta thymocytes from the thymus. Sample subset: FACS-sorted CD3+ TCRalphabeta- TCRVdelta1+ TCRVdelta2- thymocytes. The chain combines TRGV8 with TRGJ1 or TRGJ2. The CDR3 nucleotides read TGTGCCACCTGGGAGGGTCGAAAGAAACTCTTT. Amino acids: CATWEGRKKLF.